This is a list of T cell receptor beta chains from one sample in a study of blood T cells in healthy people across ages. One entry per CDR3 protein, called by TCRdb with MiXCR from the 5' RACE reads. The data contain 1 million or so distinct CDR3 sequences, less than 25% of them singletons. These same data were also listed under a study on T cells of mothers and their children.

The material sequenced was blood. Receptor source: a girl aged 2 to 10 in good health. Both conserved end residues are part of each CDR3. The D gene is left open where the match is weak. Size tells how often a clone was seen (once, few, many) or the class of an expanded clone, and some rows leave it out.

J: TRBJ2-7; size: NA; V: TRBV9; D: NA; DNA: TGTGCCAGCAGCGTAGGTGGGGGGACCGAGCAGTACTTC; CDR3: CASSVGGGTEQYF
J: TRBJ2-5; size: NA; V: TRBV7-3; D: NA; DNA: TGTGCCAGCAGCCCCCCCCAGGCTAACTTAGAAGAAGAGACCCAGTACTTC; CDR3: CASSPPQANLEEETQYF
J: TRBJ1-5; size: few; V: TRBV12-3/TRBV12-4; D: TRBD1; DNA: TGTGCCAGCAGTTCGCAAGGGGGCTGGGGCAATCAGCCCCAGCATTTT; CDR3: CASSSQGGWGNQPQHF
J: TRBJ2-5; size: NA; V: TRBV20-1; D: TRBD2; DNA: TGCAGTGCTAGCTCTCTAGCGGGAGTTGGAGAGACCCAGTACTTC; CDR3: CSASSLAGVGETQYF
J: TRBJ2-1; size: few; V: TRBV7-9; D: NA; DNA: TGTGCCAGCAGCTACGGAGGGCCCTACAATGAGCAGTTCTTC; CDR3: CASSYGGPYNEQFF
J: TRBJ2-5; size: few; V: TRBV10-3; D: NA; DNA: TGTGCCATCAGTGAGACCTGGTCGGCAGGAGGGGAACAAGAGACCCAGTACTTC; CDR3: CAISETWSAGGEQETQYF
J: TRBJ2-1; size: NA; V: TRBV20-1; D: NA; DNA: TGCAGTGCTAGAGAGCCCCTGTTCTCCTCAGATGAGCAGTTCTTC; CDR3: CSAREPLFSSDEQFF
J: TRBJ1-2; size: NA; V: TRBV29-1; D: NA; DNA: TGCAGCGTTGAAGACAGGGACGGAACCGCTAACTATGGCTACACCTTC; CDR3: CSVEDRDGTANYGYTF
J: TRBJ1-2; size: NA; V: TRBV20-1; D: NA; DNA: TGCAGTGCTAGAGATTTGTGGCTTCCTAACTATGGCTACACCTTC; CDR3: CSARDLWLPNYGYTF
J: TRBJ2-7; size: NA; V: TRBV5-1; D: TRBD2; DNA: TGCGCCAGCAGCTTGGATGCCGGGACTAGTGCCTACGAGCAGTACTTC; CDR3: CASSLDAGTSAYEQYF
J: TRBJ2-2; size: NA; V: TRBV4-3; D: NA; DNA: TGCGCCAGCAGCCAAGATGTGGGGGGACCCGGGGAGCTGTTTTTT; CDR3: CASSQDVGGPGELFF
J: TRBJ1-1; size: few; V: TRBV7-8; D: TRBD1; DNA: TGTGCCAGCACCGCGTGGGACAGGGACTTTGGGAACACTGAAGCTTTCTTT; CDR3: CASTAWDRDFGNTEAFF
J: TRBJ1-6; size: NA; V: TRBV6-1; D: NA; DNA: TGTGCCAGCAGTGAATACGGCTTAAATTCCTATAATTCACCCCTCCACTTT; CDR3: CASSEYGLNSYNSPLHF
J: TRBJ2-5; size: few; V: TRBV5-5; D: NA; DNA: TGTGCCAGCAGCTTGGACGTACGGGCAGAGACCCAGTACTTC; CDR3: CASSLDVRAETQYF
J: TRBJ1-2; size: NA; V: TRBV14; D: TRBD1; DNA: TGTGCCAGCAGCCCAGGGGGCTCTGGCTACACCTTC; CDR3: CASSPGGSGYTF
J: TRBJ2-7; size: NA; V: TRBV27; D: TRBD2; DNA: TGTGCCAGCACCTTGGCCTCTAGCGGGAGTCTAGAGCAGTACTTC; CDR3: CASTLASSGSLEQYF
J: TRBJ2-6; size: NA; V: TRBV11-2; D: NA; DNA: TGTGCCAGCAGCTCCAGGGGAGGGGGCTCTGGGGCCAACGTCCTGACTTTC; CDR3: CASSSRGGGSGANVLTF
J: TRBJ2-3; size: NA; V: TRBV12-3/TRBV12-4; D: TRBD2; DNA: TGTGCCAGCAGTGAGCTAGCGGGAGCGGCAGATACGCAGTATTTT; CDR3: CASSELAGAADTQYF
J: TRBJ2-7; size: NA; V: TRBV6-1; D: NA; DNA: TGTGCCAGCAGTGGTTCCCAGGGCTCCTACGAGCAGTACTTC; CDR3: CASSGSQGSYEQYF
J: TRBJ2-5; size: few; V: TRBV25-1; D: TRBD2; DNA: TGTGCCAGCAGTGAATGGGAGGGGACTTTTAATCAAGAGACCCAGTACTTC; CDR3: CASSEWEGTFNQETQYF
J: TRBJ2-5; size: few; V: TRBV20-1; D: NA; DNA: TGCAGCGCTAGAGATCCCTGGGGGATCCAAGAGACCCAGTACTTC; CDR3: CSARDPWGIQETQYF
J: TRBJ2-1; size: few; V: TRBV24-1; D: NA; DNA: TGTGCCACCAGTGACGGACTGGTTGTGGACAATGAGCAGTTCTTC; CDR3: CATSDGLVVDNEQFF
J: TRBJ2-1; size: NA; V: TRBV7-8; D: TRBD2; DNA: TGTGCCAGCAGCCGAGGACTAGCGGGAGAAGGCTACAATGAGCAGTTCTTC; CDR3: CASSRGLAGEGYNEQFF
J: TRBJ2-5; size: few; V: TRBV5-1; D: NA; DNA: TGCGCCAGCAGCTTGGATTCTCCTGAGAGAGAGACCCAGTACTTC; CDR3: CASSLDSPERETQYF
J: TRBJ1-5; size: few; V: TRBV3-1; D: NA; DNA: TGTGCCAGCAGCCATCGCTCCCGGGGAAGGCCCCAGCATTTT; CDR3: CASSHRSRGRPQHF